Sequencing of this T cell receptor beta chain was carried out in a study of Ad26.COV2.S vaccination and SARS-CoV-2 variants. Study-level background: The donor participated in the COV1001 trial, in its Ad26.COV2.S arm. Once or twice, 56 days apart, Ad26.COV2.S was delivered intramuscularly. Study conclusions and caveats: Vaccine and placebo recipients had similar non-spike TCR breadth.

The treatment: some 20 received Ad26.COV2.S at low or high dose, single or two shots; five or six received placebo; per-sample allocation not given. At day 63 after the first vaccine or placebo injection, samples were drawn. As for this clone: Its specificity is not known.

Libraries were prepared by immunoSEQ multiplex PCR; TCRdb keeps only in-frame clonotypes and omits some of them. The sample carries approximately 420,000 clones, roughly 90% recorded once. Germline V gene lookup returns CDR1 MGHRA and CDR2 YSYEKL. The V and J ends lost 2 bases and 2 bases, in that order; junction bases with no gene match: 1. This CDR3 contains 15 residues. This specimen consisted of peripheral blood, obtained in a trial of Ad26.COV2.S vaccine versus placebo. This sequence joins TRBV4-1 and TRBJ2-3; 10 bases line up with TRBD2. This sequence was found in a person aged 18-65 years who received the Ad26.COV2.S COVID-19 vaccine or a placebo. The CDR3 is CASSQLAGDTDTQYF. The CDR3 DNA reads as TGCGCCAGCAGCCAACTAGCGGGGGACACAGATACGCAGTATTTT.